The present entry profiles one T cell receptor beta chain with its context. As yet, its antigen is unknown. The CDR3 loop spans 15 amino acids. The V gene lost 4 bases and the J gene lost 0 bases, with 11 bases spanning the gap. Germline V gene lookup returns CDR1 MNHEY and CDR2 SVGAGI. These data come from a study of cytomegalovirus exposure and HLA in healthy donors. Whole-study findings and limits: Most TCR beta V segments were productive about 90% or about 30% of the time in an earlier analysis. A later analysis revealed that TCR association rates differed between HLA loci, peaking at DRB1 and bottoming out at HLA-C.

Healthy bone marrow donors made up the donors. The PCR made use of 60 Vbeta and 13 Jbeta primers. Data came from immunoSEQ multiplex PCR; TCRdb stores just in-frame clones and leaves some out. The table records 150,000 to 200,000 clones, 84% of them present only once. The source of this sequence is a boy between 10 and 17 years old in good health and CMV-seronegative. The sample comprised PBMCs. The chain couples TRBV6-5 to TRBJ2-3; perhaps TRBD1 as D (6 bases). CDR3 amino acids: CASSLDRPSTDTQYF. The CDR3 region has the DNA TGTGCCAGCAGTTTGGACAGACCTAGCACAGATACGCAGTATTTT.